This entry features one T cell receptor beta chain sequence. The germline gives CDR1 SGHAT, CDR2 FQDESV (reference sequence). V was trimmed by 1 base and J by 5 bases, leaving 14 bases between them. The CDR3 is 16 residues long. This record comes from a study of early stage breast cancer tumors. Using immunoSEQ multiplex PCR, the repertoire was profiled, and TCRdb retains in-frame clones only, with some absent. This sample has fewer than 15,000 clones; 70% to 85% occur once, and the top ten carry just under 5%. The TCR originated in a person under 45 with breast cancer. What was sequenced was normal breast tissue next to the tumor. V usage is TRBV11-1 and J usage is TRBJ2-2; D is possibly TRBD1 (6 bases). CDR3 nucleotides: TGTGCCAGCAGCTTAGTTTTACAGGGATTAACCGGGGAGCTGTTTTTT. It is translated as CASSLVLQGLTGELFF.